The rows below give T cell receptor beta chains drawn from one sample of a study of cytomegalovirus exposure and HLA in healthy donors. Profiling relied on immunoSEQ multiplex PCR, and the TCRdb table lists in-frame clones only, not all of them. The sample has around 35,000 clones, roughly 76% seen once. Sequenced sample: PBMCs. All receptors come from a woman aged 40 to 50 in good health and CMV-seronegative. Both conserved end residues are part of each CDR3. Each record gives: clone size, J gene, V gene, D gene, CDR3 DNA, CDR3 protein. D genes are given only for firm matches. Some rows mark clone size as missing; the rest say once, few, many or name a class of expanded clone.

size: -; J: TRBJ1-6; V: TRBV6-1; D: TRBD1; DNA: TGTGCCAGCAGTGAAGGACTAGGGACAGGGGGTTCACCCCTCCACTTT; CDR3: CASSEGLGTGGSPLHF
size: once; J: TRBJ2-3; V: TRBV27; D: TRBD1; DNA: TGTGCCAGCAGTCTAAGACAGGGTGCAGATACGCAGTATTTT; CDR3: CASSLRQGADTQYF
size: -; J: TRBJ2-7; V: TRBV21-1; D: -; DNA: TGTGCCAGCAGCAAAGTGGGGGACTGCTACGAGCAGTACTTC; CDR3: CASSKVGDCYEQYF
size: -; J: TRBJ2-5; V: TRBV7-2; D: -; DNA: TGTGCCAGCAGCTCCCCGGCAGGGGTGTTCCAAGAGACCCAGTACTTC; CDR3: CASSSPAGVFQETQYF
size: -; J: TRBJ2-7; V: TRBV7-2; D: TRBD2; DNA: TGTGCCAGCAGCCCCCCGGAGAGCGGGGGGGCTGTATACGAGCAGTACTTC; CDR3: CASSPPESGGAVYEQYF
size: once; J: TRBJ1-6; V: TRBV4-2; D: -; DNA: TGTGCCAGCAGCCAAGTTCTTGATATGTGGGAGTTAAATTCACCCCTCCACTTT; CDR3: CASSQVLDMWELNSPLHF
size: -; J: TRBJ1-3; V: TRBV18; D: TRBD1; DNA: TGTGCCAGCTCACCCACCACGGACAGGGATGGAAACACCATATATTTT; CDR3: CASSPTTDRDGNTIYF
size: few; J: TRBJ2-5; V: TRBV6-1; D: -; DNA: TGTGCCAGCAGTGCCACAGGGCGGGGGCGGGAGACCCAGTACTTC; CDR3: CASSATGRGRETQYF
size: -; J: TRBJ1-5; V: TRBV2; D: TRBD1; DNA: TGTGCCAGCAGCCGACAGGGAGGCAATCAGCCCCAGCATTTT; CDR3: CASSRQGGNQPQHF
size: once; J: TRBJ2-5; V: TRBV9; D: TRBD1; DNA: TGTGCCAGCAGCGTCTGGACAGGGGATTTAGAGACCCAGTACTTC; CDR3: CASSVWTGDLETQYF
size: -; J: TRBJ2-3; V: TRBV12-5; D: TRBD1; DNA: TGTGCTAGTGCCCTGATGGTGTGGGACAGTCGAGGGCTAGCACCCAAAACAGATACGCAGTATTTT; CDR3: CASALMVWDSRGLAPKTDTQYF
size: -; J: TRBJ1-2; V: TRBV28; D: TRBD1; DNA: TGTGCCAGCAGACCAGGACAGGGGATTGCCTATGGCTACACCTTC; CDR3: CASRPGQGIAYGYTF
size: -; J: TRBJ2-2; V: TRBV2; D: -; DNA: TGTGCCAGCAGGGAGGGTACGAACACCGGGGAGCTGTTTTTT; CDR3: CASREGTNTGELFF
size: -; J: TRBJ2-7; V: TRBV6-6; D: -; DNA: TGTGCCAGCAATGCCGGACAGACCTACTCCTACGAGCAGTACTTC; CDR3: CASNAGQTYSYEQYF
size: -; J: TRBJ2-1; V: TRBV28; D: TRBD1; DNA: TGTGCCAGCAGTGCTTCGGGACAGGGCTATTGGGAGCAGTTCTTC; CDR3: CASSASGQGYWEQFF
size: -; J: TRBJ1-2; V: TRBV7-2; D: TRBD1; DNA: TGTGCCAGCAGCTTAGGGACAGGGGTGGGTGGCTACACCTTC; CDR3: CASSLGTGVGGYTF
size: once; J: TRBJ2-5; V: TRBV4-3; D: -; DNA: TGCGCCAGCAGCCAAGATCAGGGAGAGACCCAGTACTTC; CDR3: CASSQDQGETQYF
size: once; J: TRBJ2-7; V: TRBV5-4; D: -; DNA: TGTGCCAGCAGCTTGACCGGGACTGGTGGATACGAGCAGTACTTC; CDR3: CASSLTGTGGYEQYF
size: -; J: TRBJ2-2; V: TRBV4-1; D: TRBD2; DNA: TGCGCCAGCAGCCAAGATCCAGCGGGGGCCACCGGGGAGCTGTTTTTT; CDR3: CASSQDPAGATGELFF
size: -; J: TRBJ2-7; V: TRBV7-2; D: TRBD2; DNA: TGTGCCAGCAGCTTTGTTGGCGGGGGGGCCGGCGAGCAGTACTTC; CDR3: CASSFVGGGAGEQYF
size: -; J: TRBJ2-2; V: TRBV5-1; D: TRBD2; DNA: TGCGCCAGCAGCCCTAGGAGCGGGGGGTCTACCGGGGAGCTGTTTTTT; CDR3: CASSPRSGGSTGELFF
size: -; J: TRBJ1-1; V: TRBV7-9; D: -; DNA: TGTGCCAGCTTGAGGGTGGACACTGAAGCTTTCTTT; CDR3: CASLRVDTEAFF
size: -; J: TRBJ2-1; V: TRBV10-3; D: -; DNA: TGTGCCATCAGTGAGTCGACAGGTCTCGATGAGCAGTTCTTC; CDR3: CAISESTGLDEQFF
size: -; J: TRBJ2-3; V: TRBV5-4; D: -; DNA: TGTGCCAGCAGGGTTGGCCAGCGGGGCACAGATACGCAGTATTTT; CDR3: CASRVGQRGTDTQYF
size: -; J: TRBJ2-5; V: TRBV4-3; D: -; DNA: TGCGCCAGCAGCCACAGGGATGGAGAGACCCAGTACTTC; CDR3: CASSHRDGETQYF
size: -; J: TRBJ1-2; V: TRBV13; D: TRBD1; DNA: TGTGCCAGCGCCCGGACAGGGGACTATGGCTACACCTTC; CDR3: CASARTGDYGYTF
size: -; J: TRBJ2-7; V: TRBV27; D: TRBD2; DNA: TGTGCCAGCAGCCCTACGTGGCTAGCGGGGGAAGAATACGAGCAGTACTTC; CDR3: CASSPTWLAGEEYEQYF
size: once; J: TRBJ1-2; V: TRBV6-6; D: -; DNA: TGTGCCTCAAGGGACTTTAACTATGGCTACACCTTC; CDR3: CASRDFNYGYTF
size: -; J: TRBJ2-3; V: TRBV7-9; D: TRBD2; DNA: TGTGCCAGCAGCCGCGGGACTAGCGGGGGGGTCACAGATACGCAGTATTTT; CDR3: CASSRGTSGGVTDTQYF
size: -; J: TRBJ1-4; V: TRBV25-1; D: -; DNA: TGTGCCAGCAGTGAAGGCTTCCTCTTGGGCGACGAAAAACTGTTTTTT; CDR3: CASSEGFLLGDEKLFF
size: once; J: TRBJ2-5; V: TRBV5-1; D: -; DNA: TGCGCCAGCAGCTCTCAAGAGACCCAGTACTTC; CDR3: CASSSQETQYF
size: -; J: TRBJ1-6; V: TRBV28; D: -; DNA: TGTGCCAGCGGTCAGGGCCGGGGGAATTCACCCCTCCACTTT; CDR3: CASGQGRGNSPLHF
size: -; J: TRBJ2-5; V: TRBV4-1; D: TRBD1; DNA: TGCGCCAGCAGTGACGACAGGGGCAGGGTGTCCGGAGAGACCCAGTACTTC; CDR3: CASSDDRGRVSGETQYF
size: -; J: TRBJ2-2; V: TRBV14; D: TRBD2; DNA: TGTGCCAGCAGCCCCCGGGGGCGGGGGGAAGAGATCGGGGAGCTGTTTTTT; CDR3: CASSPRGRGEEIGELFF
size: -; J: TRBJ2-3; V: TRBV6-5; D: -; DNA: TGTGCCAGCAGTTACTGGAACAGAGCCACAGATACGCAGTATTTT; CDR3: CASSYWNRATDTQYF
size: -; J: TRBJ2-6; V: TRBV28; D: -; DNA: TGTGCCAGCAGTGAACAGAGCTCTGGGGCCAACGTCCTGACTTTC; CDR3: CASSEQSSGANVLTF
size: -; J: TRBJ1-4; V: TRBV27; D: -; DNA: TGTGCCAGCAGTTTACTACAGGCCCCTGAAAAACTGTTTTTT; CDR3: CASSLLQAPEKLFF
size: -; J: TRBJ2-1; V: TRBV4-3; D: -; DNA: TGCGCCAGCAGCCAAGAAGGCGGGATCTCCTACAATGAGCAGTTCTTC; CDR3: CASSQEGGISYNEQFF
size: few; J: TRBJ2-6; V: TRBV19; D: -; DNA: TGTGCCAGTTCGGTTTACGACTCTGGGGCCAACGTCCTGACTTTC; CDR3: CASSVYDSGANVLTF
size: -; J: TRBJ1-4; V: TRBV7-2; D: TRBD1; DNA: TGTGCCAGCAGCTTATATAGGACAGGGGGCGGAACTAATGAAAAACTGTTTTTT; CDR3: CASSLYRTGGGTNEKLFF
size: -; J: TRBJ2-2; V: TRBV28; D: TRBD1; DNA: TGTGCCAGCAGTCGACAGGGGATTGGTACCGGGGAGCTGTTTTTT; CDR3: CASSRQGIGTGELFF
size: few; J: TRBJ2-3; V: TRBV4-2; D: -; DNA: TGTGCCAGCAGCCAAGATGGGGGGAGCTCGGATCTGGACAGGAAATTT; CDR3: CASSQDGGSSDLDRKF
size: few; J: TRBJ2-5; V: TRBV7-8; D: -; DNA: TGTGCCAGCAGCTTACCTGAGACCCAGTACTTC; CDR3: CASSLPETQYF
size: -; J: TRBJ1-4; V: TRBV5-6; D: TRBD1; DNA: TGTGCCAGCAGCTTGGCAGGGGGTCAAGTCTTAACTAATGAAAAACTGTTTTTT; CDR3: CASSLAGGQVLTNEKLFF
size: -; J: TRBJ1-2; V: TRBV5-1; D: -; DNA: TGCGCCAGCAGCACAACCGGGACACTCTACTATGGCTACACCTTC; CDR3: CASSTTGTLYYGYTF
size: -; J: TRBJ1-6; V: TRBV27; D: TRBD1; DNA: TGTGCCAGCAGTTCAGGGACAGGGTCTCCGGGGAATTCACCCCTCCACTTT; CDR3: CASSSGTGSPGNSPLHF
size: -; J: TRBJ1-1; V: TRBV29-1; D: -; DNA: TGCAGCGTTTCGACACCTATGGGCACTGAAGCTTTCTTT; CDR3: CSVSTPMGTEAFF
size: -; J: TRBJ2-5; V: TRBV11-1; D: -; DNA: TGTGCCAGCAGCTTACACGGTCTGGTTCAAGAGACCCAGTACTTC; CDR3: CASSLHGLVQETQYF
size: -; J: TRBJ1-4; V: TRBV6-6; D: TRBD1; DNA: TGTGCCAGCATGCGACAGGGTTATGGTAATGAAAAACTGTTTTTT; CDR3: CASMRQGYGNEKLFF